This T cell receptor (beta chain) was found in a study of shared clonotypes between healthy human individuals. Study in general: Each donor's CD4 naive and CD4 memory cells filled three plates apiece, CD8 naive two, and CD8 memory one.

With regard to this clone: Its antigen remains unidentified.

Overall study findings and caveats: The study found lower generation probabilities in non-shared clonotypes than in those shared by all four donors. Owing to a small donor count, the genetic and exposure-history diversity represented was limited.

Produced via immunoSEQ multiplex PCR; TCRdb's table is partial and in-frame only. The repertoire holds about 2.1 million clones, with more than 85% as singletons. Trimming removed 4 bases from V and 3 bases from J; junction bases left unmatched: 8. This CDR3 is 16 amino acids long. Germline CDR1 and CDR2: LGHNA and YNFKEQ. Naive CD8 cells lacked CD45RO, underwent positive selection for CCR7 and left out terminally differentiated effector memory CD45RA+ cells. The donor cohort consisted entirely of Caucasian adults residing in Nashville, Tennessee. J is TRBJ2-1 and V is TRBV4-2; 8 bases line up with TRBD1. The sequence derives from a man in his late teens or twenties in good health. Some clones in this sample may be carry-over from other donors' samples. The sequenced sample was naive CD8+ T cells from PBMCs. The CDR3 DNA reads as TGTGCCAGCAGCCTTTCGACAGGGGACATCTACAATGAGCAGTTCTTC. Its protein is CASSLSTGDIYNEQFF.